This TCR beta chain was documented in a study of T cell responses to AZD1222 COVID-19 vaccine. Comments on this clone: Antigen specificity is unknown.

The CDR3 contains 17 residues. The V gene lost 4 bases and the J gene lost 0 bases, with 18 bases spanning the gap. The germline V gene has CDR1 MNHEY and CDR2 SVGEGT. TCRdb's copy holds only in-frame clones and misses some; the assay was immunoSEQ multiplex PCR. The sample includes more than 100,000 clones, 87% seen only once; the top ten take roughly a tenth. Notes on the study in general: Along spike, vaccine-associated CD4 TCRs were found throughout, with dominance at 160-218 and 743-854. White British donors predominated, females outnumbered males, and clonal diversity was possibly underestimated. Epitopes outside B.1.351 and B.1.1.7 mutated regions reportedly drew nearly half of spike TCRs.

The rearrangement links TRBV6-2 or TRBV6-3 to TRBJ1-1; D gene unclear. The sequence was collected from an adult in good health. The source material was peripheral blood, sampled on day 0 of AZD1222 vaccination. The CDR3: CASSSFAGSLMNTEAFF. CDR3 bases: TGTGCCAGCAGTTCCTTCGCAGGAAGTTTGATGAACACTGAAGCTTTCTTT.